These T cell receptor beta chains were read from a single sample in a study of Ad26.COV2.S vaccination and SARS-CoV-2 variants. TCRdb's table, derived via immunoSEQ multiplex PCR, lists solely in-frame clones and lacks some. This table has hundreds of thousands of clones, 88% appearing once. The source was peripheral blood, collected in a trial of Ad26.COV2.S vaccine versus placebo. These receptors were taken from a person between 18 and 65 years old who received the Ad26.COV2.S COVID-19 vaccine or a placebo. Each CDR3 is given with its conserved first and last residue. A D gene is named only where the DNA matches it firmly. Clone size is not always given. Where it is, it says once, few, many or a class for expanded clones.

CASNPGADEQYF | TGTGCCAGCAACCCTGGGGCGGACGAGCAGTACTTC | NA | TRBJ2-7 | NA | TRBV28
CASSYPGQYYEQYF | TGTGCCAGCAGTTACCCGGGACAGTACTACGAGCAGTACTTC | NA | TRBJ2-7 | TRBD1 | TRBV6-6
CASSLSGRAGELFF | TGTGCCAGCAGCTTATCAGGGAGGGCCGGGGAGCTGTTTTTT | NA | TRBJ2-2 | TRBD2 | TRBV7-8
CASSPPRDNTEAFF | TGTGCCAGCTCACCACCGAGGGATAACACTGAAGCTTTCTTT | NA | TRBJ1-1 | NA | TRBV18
CASSEALRSRGGGYTF | TGTGCCAGCAGTGAAGCGCTCAGGTCCAGGGGAGGTGGCTACACCTTC | few | TRBJ1-2 | NA | TRBV2
CASTPQVEVGTEAFF | TGTGCCAGCACCCCACAGGTGGAGGTTGGCACTGAAGCTTTCTTT | NA | TRBJ1-1 | NA | TRBV6-5
CASSPLAGGFYNEQFF | TGTGCCAGCAGCCCACTAGCGGGAGGGTTCTACAATGAGCAGTTCTTC | NA | TRBJ2-1 | TRBD2 | TRBV3-1/TRBV3-2
CASSEGGALEKLFF | TGTGCCAGCAGTGAGGGGGGCGCGTTGGAAAAACTGTTTTTT | once | TRBJ1-4 | NA | TRBV6-1
CASSQVETSPEAFF | TGCGCCAGCAGCCAAGTCGAGACGTCCCCTGAAGCTTTCTTT | NA | TRBJ1-1 | NA | TRBV4-1
CASEESSYNEQFF | TGTGCCAGTGAAGAAAGCTCCTACAATGAGCAGTTCTTC | NA | TRBJ2-1 | NA | TRBV19
CASSPDVGNEKLFF | TGTGCCAGCAGCCCGGATGTGGGGAATGAAAAACTGTTTTTT | once | TRBJ1-4 | NA | TRBV5-6
CATSRDQLGNEKLFF | TGTGCCACCAGCAGAGATCAACTAGGTAATGAAAAACTGTTTTTT | NA | TRBJ1-4 | NA | TRBV15
CASSRPGSNEQFF | TGTGCCAGCAGTAGGCCGGGTAGCAACGAGCAGTTCTTC | once | TRBJ2-1 | NA | TRBV28
CASSLFEPQHF | TGTGCCAGCAGTTTATTTGAGCCCCAGCATTTT | NA | TRBJ1-5 | NA | TRBV28
CASRPEVASYNSPLHF | TGTGCCAGCAGGCCAGAGGTCGCGTCCTATAATTCACCCCTCCACTTT | NA | TRBJ1-6 | NA | TRBV27